The clone carrying this T cell receptor beta chain has at least ten counts. No antigen is known for it. These data come from a study of blood T cells in healthy people across ages. Overall study results and limits: Estimates drawn from one million T cells were deemed to understate diversity.

Primed by a sample-barcoded 5' primer and a J-beta primer mix, a second PCR proceeded for about 6 to 11 cycles. MiXCR, applied by TCRdb to the 5' RACE reads, yields one record per CDR3 protein. The data hold fewer than 800,000 distinct CDR3 sequences, with about 30% observed a single time. The source is a woman of 80 years or more in good health. Sample: blood.

CDR3 region: CSVGWGGSTEAFF. CDR3 nucleotide sequence: TGCAGCGTTGGATGGGGGGGATCCACTGAAGCTTTCTTT. The V call is TRBV29-1, the J call TRBJ1-1, with D perhaps TRBD1 (5 bases). From germline, CDR1 is SQVTM and CDR2 ANQGSEA. Trimming left V 4 bases short and J 4 bases short, with 13 bases between. There are 13 residues in the CDR3. Using reference TRBV29-1 and TRBJ1-1 for the parts outside the CDR3, the full variable domain is SAVISQKPSRDICQRGTSLTIQCQVDSQVTMMFWYRQQPGQSLTLIATANQGSEATYESGFVIDKFPISRPNLTFSTLTVSNMSPEDSSIYLCSVGWGGSTEAFFGQGTRLTVV.